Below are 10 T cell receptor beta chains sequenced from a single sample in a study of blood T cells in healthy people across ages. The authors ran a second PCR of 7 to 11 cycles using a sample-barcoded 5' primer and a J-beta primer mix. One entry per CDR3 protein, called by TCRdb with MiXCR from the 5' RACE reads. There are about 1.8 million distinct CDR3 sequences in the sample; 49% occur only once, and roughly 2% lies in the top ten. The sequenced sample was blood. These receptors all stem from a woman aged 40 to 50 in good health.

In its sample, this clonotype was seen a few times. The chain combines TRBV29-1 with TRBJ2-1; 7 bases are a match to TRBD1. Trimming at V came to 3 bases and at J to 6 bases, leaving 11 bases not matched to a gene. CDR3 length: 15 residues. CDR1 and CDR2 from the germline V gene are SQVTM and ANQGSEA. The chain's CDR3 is CSVDAPGGRSNEQFF. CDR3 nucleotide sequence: TGCAGCGTTGATGCCCCAGGGGGTAGGTCCAATGAGCAGTTCTTC.

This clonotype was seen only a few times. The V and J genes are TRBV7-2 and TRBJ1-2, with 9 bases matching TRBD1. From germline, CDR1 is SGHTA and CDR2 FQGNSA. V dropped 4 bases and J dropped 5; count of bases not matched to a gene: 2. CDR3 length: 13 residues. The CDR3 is CASSWDREYGYTF. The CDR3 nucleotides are TGTGCCAGCAGCTGGGACAGGGAGTATGGCTACACCTTC.

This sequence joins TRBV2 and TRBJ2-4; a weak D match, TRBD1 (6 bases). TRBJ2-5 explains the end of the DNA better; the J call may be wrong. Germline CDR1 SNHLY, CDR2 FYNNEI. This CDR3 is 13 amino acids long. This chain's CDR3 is CASQSGDQETQYF. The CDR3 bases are TGTGCCAGCCAATCAGGGGACCAAGAGACCCAGTACTTC.

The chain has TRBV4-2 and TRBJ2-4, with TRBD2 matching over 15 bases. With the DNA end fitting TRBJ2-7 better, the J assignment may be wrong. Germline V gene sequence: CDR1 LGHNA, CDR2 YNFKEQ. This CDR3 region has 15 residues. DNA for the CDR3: TGTGCCAGCAGCCAGGGACTAGCGGGGGGTAACGAGCAGTACTTC. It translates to CASSQGLAGGNEQYF.

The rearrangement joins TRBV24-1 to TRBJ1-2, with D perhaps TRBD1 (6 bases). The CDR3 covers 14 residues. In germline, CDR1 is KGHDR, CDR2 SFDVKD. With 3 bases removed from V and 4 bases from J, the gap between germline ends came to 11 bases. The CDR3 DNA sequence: TGTGCCACCAGTGATCCACAGGGTGCCTATGGCTACACCTTC. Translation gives CATSDPQGAYGYTF.

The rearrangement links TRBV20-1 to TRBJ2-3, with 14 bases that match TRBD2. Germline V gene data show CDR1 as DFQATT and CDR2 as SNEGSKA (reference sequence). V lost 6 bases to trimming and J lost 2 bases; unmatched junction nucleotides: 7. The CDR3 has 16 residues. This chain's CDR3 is CSAVTTSGGVTDTQYF. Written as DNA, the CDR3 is TGCAGTGCCGTAACGACTAGCGGGGGGGTCACAGATACGCAGTATTTT.

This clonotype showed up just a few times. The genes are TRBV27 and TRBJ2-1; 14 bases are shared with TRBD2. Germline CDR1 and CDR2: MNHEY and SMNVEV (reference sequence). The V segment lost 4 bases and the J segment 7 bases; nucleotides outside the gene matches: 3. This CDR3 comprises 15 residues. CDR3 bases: TGTGCCAGCAGTTCGACTAGCGGGGGGGTAAATGAGCAGTTCTTC. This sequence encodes CASSSTSGGVNEQFF.

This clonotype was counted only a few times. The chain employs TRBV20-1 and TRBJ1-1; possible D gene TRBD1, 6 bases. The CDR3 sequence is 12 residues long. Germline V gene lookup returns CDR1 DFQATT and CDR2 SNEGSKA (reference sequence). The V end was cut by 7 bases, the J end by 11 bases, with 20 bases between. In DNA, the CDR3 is TGCAGTGGGAGGGGGGGAATTCGGTGGGCTTTCTTT. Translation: CSGRGGIRWAFF.

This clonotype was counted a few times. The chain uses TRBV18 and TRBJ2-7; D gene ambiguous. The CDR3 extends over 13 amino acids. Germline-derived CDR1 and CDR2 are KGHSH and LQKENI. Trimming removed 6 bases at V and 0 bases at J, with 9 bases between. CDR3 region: CASSPANSYEQYF. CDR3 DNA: TGTGCCAGCTCGCCAGCAAACTCCTACGAGCAGTACTTC.

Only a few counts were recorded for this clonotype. The CDR3, as DNA: TGTGCCAGCAGCTTCCTCAGGGTGGGTGACAATGAGCAGTTCTTC. Translation gives CASSFLRVGDNEQFF. The chain links TRBV11-2 to TRBJ2-1, with a possible D match to TRBD1 (5 bases). CDR1 is SGHAT and CDR2 is FQNNGV in the germline V gene. The length of the CDR3 is 15 residues. The V end lost 3 bases, the J end lost 5 bases, and 14 bases lay between the germline ends. The full variable domain, its missing parts supplied by reference TRBV11-2 and TRBJ2-1, is EAGVAQSPRYKIIEKRQSVAFWCNPISGHATLYWYQQILGQGPKLLIQFQNNGVVDDSQLPKDRFSAERLKGVDSTLKIQPAKLEDSAVYLCASSFLRVGDNEQFFGPGTRLTVL.